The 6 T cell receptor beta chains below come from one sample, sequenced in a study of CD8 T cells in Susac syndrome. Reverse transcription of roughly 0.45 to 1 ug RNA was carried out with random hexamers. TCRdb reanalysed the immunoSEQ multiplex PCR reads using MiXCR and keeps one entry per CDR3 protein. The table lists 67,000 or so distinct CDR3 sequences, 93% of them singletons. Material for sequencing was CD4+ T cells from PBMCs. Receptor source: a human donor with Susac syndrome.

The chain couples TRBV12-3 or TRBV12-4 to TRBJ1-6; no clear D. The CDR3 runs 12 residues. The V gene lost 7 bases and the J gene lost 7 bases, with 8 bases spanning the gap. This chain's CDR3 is CASTFGNSPLHF. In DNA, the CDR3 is TGTGCCAGCACCTTTGGAAATTCACCCCTCCACTTT.

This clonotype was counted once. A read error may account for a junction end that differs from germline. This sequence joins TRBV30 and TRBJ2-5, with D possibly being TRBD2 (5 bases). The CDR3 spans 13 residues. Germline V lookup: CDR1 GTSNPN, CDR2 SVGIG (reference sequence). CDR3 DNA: TGTGCCTGGTCCCGCTGGGTTAGCGAGACCCATTACTTC. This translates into CAWSRWVSETHYF.

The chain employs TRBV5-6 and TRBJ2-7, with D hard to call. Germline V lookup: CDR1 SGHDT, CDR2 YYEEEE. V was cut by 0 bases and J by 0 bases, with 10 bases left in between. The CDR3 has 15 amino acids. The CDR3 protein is CASSLGAATSYEQYF. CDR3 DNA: TGTGCCAGCAGCTTGGGGGCAGCGACCTCCTACGAGCAGTACTTC. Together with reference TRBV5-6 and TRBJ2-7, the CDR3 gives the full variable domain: DAGVTQSPTHLIKTRGQQVTLRCSPKSGHDTVSWYQQALGQGPQFIFQYYEEEERQRGNFPDRFSGHQFPNYSSELNVNALLLGDSALYLCASSLGAATSYEQYFGPGTRLTVT.

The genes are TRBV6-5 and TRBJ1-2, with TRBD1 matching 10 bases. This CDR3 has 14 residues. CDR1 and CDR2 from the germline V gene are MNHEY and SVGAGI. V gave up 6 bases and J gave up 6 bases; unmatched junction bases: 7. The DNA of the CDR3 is TGTGCCAGCAGGAATTCCGGGACAGGGGATGGCTACACCTTC. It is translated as CASRNSGTGDGYTF.

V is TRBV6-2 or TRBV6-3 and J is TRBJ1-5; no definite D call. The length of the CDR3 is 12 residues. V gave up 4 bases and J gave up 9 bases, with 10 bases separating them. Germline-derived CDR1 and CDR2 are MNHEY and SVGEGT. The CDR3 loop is CASSSTRAPQHF. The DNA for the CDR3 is TGTGCCAGCAGTTCCACTCGCGCGCCCCAGCATTTT.

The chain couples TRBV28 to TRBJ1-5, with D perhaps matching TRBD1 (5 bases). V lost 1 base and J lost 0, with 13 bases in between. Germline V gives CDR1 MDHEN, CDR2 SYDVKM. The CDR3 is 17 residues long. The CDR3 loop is CASSLFGRAYSNQPQHF. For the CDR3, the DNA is TGTGCCAGCAGTTTATTCGGCAGGGCCTATAGCAATCAGCCCCAGCATTTT.